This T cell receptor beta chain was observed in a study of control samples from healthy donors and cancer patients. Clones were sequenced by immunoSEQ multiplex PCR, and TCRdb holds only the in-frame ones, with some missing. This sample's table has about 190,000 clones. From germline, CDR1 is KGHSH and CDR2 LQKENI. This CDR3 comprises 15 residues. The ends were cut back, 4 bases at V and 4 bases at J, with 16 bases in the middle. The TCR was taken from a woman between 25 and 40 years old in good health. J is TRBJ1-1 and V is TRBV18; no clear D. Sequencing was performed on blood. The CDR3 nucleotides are TGTGCCAGCTCACGGGCGGTTGGGGTCGGCACTGAAGCTTTCTTT. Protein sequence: CASSRAVGVGTEAFF.